Below, one TCR beta chain is given with its context. Sequencing was performed with immunoSEQ multiplex PCR; in TCRdb, only in-frame clones are kept and a portion is missing. The sample lists 60,000 to 80,000 clones; more than 70% were seen once. These data are taken from a study of PD-L1 blockade in urothelial cancer. Time point of the sample: peripheral blood 6 weeks after treatment start. After removal of 6 bases from V and 6 bases from J, the junction contained 8 bases not matched to a gene. Germline values: CDR1 SQVTM, CDR2 ANQGSEA. This CDR3 has 13 amino acids. This clonotype was sampled from a man between 60 and 75 years old with urothelial cancer. The sequencing here drew on PBMCs, taken around atezolizumab (anti-PD-L1) treatment. The V gene is TRBV29-1, the J gene TRBJ2-7, with 10 bases matching TRBD2. The chain's CDR3 is CSVAGLASGEQYF. CDR3 coding DNA: TGCAGCGTGGCGGGACTAGCGTCGGGCGAGCAGTACTTC.